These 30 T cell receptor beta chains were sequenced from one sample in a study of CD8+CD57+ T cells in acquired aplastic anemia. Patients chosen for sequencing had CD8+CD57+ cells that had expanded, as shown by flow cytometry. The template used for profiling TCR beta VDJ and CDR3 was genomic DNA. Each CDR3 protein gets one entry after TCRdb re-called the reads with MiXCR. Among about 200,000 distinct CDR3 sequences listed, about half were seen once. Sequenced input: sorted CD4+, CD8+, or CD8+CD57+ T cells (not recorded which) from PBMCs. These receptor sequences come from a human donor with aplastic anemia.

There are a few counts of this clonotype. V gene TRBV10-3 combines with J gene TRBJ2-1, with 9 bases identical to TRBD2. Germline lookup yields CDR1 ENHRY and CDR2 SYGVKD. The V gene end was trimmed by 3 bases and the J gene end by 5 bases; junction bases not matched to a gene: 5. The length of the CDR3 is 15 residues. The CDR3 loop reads CAISDGRGGNNEQFF. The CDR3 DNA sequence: TGTGCCATCAGTGATGGGCGGGGGGGGAACAATGAGCAGTTCTTC.

The CDR3 loop reads CAISGTGGREQYF. For the CDR3, the DNA is TGTGCCATCAGCGGGACAGGGGGCCGAGAGCAGTACTTC. This chain links TRBV10-3 with TRBJ2-7, with 12 bases fitting TRBD1. This CDR3 spans 13 amino acids. Trimming took 6 bases from V and 7 from J; bases not matched to a gene: 4. Germline V gives CDR1 ENHRY, CDR2 SYGVKD.

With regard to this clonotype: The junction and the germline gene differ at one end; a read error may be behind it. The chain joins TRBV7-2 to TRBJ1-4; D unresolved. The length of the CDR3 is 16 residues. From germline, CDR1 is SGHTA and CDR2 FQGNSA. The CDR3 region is CASSSQRGLAYEKLLF. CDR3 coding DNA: TGTGCCAGCAGCTCCCAGAGAGGGCTAGCCTATGAAAAACTGCTTTTT.

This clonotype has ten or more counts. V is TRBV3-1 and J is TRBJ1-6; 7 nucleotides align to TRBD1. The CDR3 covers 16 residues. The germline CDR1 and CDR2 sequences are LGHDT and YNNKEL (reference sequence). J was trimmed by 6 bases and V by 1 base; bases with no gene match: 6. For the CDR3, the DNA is TGTGCCAGCAGCCAAGTTACAGGGGTAGGTAATTCACCCCTCCACTTT. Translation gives CASSQVTGVGNSPLHF.

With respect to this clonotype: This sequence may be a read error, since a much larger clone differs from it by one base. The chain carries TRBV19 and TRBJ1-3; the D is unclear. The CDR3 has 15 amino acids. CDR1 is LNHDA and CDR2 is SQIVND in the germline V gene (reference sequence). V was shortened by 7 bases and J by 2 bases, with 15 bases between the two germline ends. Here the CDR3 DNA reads TGTGCCAGTATGTTAGGCGGTGCGGCTGGAAACACCATATATTTT. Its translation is CASMLGGAAGNTIYF.

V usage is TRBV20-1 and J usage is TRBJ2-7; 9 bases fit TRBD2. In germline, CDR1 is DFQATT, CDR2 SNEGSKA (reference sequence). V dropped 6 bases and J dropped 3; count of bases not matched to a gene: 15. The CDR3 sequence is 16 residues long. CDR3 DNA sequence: TGCAGTGCCAATCGGTTCGAAGCGGGGGGCCGCTACGAGCAGTACGTC. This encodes CSANRFEAGGRYEQYV.

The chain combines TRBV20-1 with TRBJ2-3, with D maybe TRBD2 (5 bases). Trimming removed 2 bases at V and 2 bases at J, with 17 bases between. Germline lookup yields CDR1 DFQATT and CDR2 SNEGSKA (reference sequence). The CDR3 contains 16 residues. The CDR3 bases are TGCAGTGCTAGACCCAGCGTCGGGGAGACCACAGATACGCAGTATTTT. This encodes CSARPSVGETTDTQYF.

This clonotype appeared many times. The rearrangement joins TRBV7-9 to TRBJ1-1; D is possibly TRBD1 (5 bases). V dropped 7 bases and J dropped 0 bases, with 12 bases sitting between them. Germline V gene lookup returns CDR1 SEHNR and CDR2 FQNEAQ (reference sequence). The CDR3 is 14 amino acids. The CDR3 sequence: CASTPGGVNTEAFF. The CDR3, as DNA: TGTGCCAGCACCCCGGGGGGGGTGAACACTGAAGCTTTCTTT.

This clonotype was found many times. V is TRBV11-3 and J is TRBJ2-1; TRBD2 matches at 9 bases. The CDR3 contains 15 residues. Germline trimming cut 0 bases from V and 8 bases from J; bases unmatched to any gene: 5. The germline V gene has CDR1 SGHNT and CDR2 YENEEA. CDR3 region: CASSLEAGGVHEQFF. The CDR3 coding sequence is TGTGCCAGCAGCTTAGAAGCGGGGGGCGTCCATGAGCAGTTCTTC.

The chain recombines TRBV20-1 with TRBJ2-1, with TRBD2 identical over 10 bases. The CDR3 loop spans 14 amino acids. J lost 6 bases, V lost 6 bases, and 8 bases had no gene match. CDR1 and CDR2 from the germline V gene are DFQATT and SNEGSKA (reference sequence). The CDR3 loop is CSARSGGAGNEQFF. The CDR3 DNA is TGCAGTGCCCGGAGCGGGGGGGCTGGCAATGAGCAGTTCTTC.

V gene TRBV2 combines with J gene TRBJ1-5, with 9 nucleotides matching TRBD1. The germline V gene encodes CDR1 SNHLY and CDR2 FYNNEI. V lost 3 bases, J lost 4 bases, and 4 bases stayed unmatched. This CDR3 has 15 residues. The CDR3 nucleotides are TGTGCCAGCAGTGAGGGGACAGGGTTAAATCAGCCCCAGCATTTT. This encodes CASSEGTGLNQPQHF.

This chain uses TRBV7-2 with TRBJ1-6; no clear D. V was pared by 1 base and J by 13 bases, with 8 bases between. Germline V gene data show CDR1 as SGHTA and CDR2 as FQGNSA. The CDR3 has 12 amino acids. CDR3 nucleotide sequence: TGTGCCAGCAGCTTAGGGGGAGGGCCCCTCCACTTT. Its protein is CASSLGGGPLHF.

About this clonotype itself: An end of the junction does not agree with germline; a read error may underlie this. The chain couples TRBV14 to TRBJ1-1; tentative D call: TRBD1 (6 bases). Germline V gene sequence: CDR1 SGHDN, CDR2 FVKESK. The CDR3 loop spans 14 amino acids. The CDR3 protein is CASNRVGRPTKAFF. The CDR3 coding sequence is TGTGCCAGCAACAGGGTGGGGAGACCCACTAAAGCTTTCTTT.

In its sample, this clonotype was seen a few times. CDR3 nucleotide sequence: TGTGCCAGCAGCTCCCGCGGTAAGGACTCCTACGAGCAGTACGTC. It yields the protein CASSSRGKDSYEQYV. The gene calls are TRBV7-7 and TRBJ2-7, with D unclear. Trimming pared 4 bases from V and 0 bases from J, leaving 13 bases between. CDR3 size: 15 residues. Germline V gene data show CDR1 as SSHAT and CDR2 as FNYEAQ (reference sequence).

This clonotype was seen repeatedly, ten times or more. CDR3 amino acids: CASSAVNTEAFF. In DNA, the CDR3 is TGTGCCAGCAGTGCAGTGAACACTGAAGCTTTCTTT. This chain links TRBV5-8 with TRBJ1-1; D unresolved. This CDR3 region has 12 residues. Germline CDR1 is SGHTS and CDR2 is YDEGEE. Trimming pared 5 bases from V and 0 bases from J, leaving 5 bases between.

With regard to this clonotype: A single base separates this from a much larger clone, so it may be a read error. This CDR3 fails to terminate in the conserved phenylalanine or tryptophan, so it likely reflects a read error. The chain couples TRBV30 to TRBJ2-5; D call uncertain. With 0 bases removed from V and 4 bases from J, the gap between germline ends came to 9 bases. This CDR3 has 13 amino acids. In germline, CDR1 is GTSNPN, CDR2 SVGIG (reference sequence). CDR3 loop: CAWSVFSPETQYL. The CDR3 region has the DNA TGTGCCTGGAGTGTCTTCAGCCCAGAGACCCAGTACCTC.

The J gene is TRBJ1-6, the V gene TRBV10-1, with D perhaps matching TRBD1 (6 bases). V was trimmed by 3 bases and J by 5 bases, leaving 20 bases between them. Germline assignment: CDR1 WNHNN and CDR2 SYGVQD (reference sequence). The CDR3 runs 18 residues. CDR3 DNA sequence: TGCGCCAGCAGTGATACCGGGACATTGAGGGGAAATAATTCACCCCTCCACTTT. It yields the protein CASSDTGTLRGNNSPLHF.

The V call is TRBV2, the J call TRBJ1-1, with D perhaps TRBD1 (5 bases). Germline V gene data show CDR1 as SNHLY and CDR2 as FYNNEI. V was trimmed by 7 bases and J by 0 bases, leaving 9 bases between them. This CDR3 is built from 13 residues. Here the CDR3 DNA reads TGTGCCAGCAAAAGGGGAATGAACACTGAAGCTTTCTTT. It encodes CASKRGMNTEAFF.

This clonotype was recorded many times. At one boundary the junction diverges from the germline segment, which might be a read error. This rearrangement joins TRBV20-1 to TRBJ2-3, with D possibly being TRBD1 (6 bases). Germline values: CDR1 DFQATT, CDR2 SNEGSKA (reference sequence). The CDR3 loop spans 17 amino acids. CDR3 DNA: TGCAGTGCGAGAGACCCCGGGACAATCATAAGCACAGATACGCAGTATTTT. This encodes CSARDPGTIISTDTQYF.

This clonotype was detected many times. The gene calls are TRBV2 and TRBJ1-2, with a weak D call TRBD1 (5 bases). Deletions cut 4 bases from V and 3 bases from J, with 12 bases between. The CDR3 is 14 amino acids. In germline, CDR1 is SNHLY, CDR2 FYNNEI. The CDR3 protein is CASSAQVAHYGYTF. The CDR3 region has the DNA TGTGCCAGCAGTGCACAGGTAGCCCACTATGGCTACACCTTC.

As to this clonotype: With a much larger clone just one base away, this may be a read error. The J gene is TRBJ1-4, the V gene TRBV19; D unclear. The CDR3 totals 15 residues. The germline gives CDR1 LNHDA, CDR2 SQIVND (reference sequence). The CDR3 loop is CASSIGPLANGKLFF. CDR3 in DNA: TGTGCCAGTAGTATAGGACCCCTCGCTAATGGAAAACTGTTTTTT.

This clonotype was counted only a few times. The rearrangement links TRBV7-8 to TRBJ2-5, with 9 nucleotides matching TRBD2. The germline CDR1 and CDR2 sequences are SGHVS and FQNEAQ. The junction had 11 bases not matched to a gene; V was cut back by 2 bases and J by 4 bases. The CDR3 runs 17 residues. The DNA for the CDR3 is TGTGCCAGCAGCTTAAGGGGGCTAGCGGGGAGGGGAGAGACCCAGTACTTC. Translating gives CASSLRGLAGRGETQYF.

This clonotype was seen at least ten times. CDR3 coding DNA: TGTGCCAGCAGCCGGGACAGGAGGAATGGCTACACCTTC. It encodes CASSRDRRNGYTF. The chain has TRBV5-6 and TRBJ1-2; 8 bases align to TRBD1. V lost 4 bases to trimming and J lost 6 bases; unmatched junction nucleotides: 5. Per the germline V gene, CDR1 is SGHDT and CDR2 is YYEEEE. The CDR3 covers 13 residues.

The CDR3 DNA reads as TGTGCCATCAGTAATCCTAGCGGGGGGGAGGTAGATACGCAGTATTTT. Translating it yields CAISNPSGGEVDTQYF. This sequence joins TRBV10-3 and TRBJ2-3, with 12 bases lining up with TRBD2. CDR3 size: 16 residues. J gave up 5 bases and V 5 bases, and 8 bases lay outside the gene matches. Germline CDR1 reads ENHRY; CDR2 reads SYGVKD.

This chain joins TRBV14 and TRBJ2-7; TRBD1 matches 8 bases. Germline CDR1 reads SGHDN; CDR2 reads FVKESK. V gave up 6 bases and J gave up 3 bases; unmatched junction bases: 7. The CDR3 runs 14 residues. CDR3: CASRRTGYFYEQYF. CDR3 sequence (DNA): TGTGCCAGCAGAAGGACAGGGTACTTCTACGAGCAGTACTTC.

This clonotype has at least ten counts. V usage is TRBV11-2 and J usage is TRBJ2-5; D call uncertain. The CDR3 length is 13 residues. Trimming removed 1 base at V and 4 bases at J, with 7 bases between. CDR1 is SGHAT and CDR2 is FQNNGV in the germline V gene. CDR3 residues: CASSLGVRETQYF. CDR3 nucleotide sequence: TGTGCCAGCAGCTTAGGGGTCCGAGAGACCCAGTACTTC.

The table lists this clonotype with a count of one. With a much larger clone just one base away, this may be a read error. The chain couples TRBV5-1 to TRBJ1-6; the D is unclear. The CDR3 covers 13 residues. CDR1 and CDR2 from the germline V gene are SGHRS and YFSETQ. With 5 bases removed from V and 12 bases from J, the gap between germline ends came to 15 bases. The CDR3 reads CASRTLGRGPLHF. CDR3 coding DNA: TGCGCCAGCAGAACTCTCGGCCGGGGACCCCTCCACTTT.

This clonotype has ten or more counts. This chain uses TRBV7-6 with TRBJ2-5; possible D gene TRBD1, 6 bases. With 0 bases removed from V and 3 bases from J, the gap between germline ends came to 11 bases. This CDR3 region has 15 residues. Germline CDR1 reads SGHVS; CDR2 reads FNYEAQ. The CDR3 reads CASSLAHGTKETQYF. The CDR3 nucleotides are TGTGCCAGCAGCTTAGCCCACGGGACAAAAGAGACCCAGTACTTC.

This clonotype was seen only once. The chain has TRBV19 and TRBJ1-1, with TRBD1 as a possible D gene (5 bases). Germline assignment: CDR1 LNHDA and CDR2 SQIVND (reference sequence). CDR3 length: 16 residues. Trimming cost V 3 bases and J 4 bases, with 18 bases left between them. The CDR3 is CASSMRVPGWGTEAFF. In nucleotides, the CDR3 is TGTGCCAGTAGTATGCGGGTACCAGGGTGGGGCACTGAAGCTTTCTTT.

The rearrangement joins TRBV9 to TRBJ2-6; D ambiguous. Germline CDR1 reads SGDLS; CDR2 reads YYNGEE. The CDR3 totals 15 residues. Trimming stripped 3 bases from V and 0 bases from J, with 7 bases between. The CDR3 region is CASSEGLSGANVLTF. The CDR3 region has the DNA TGTGCCAGCAGCGAGGGCCTCTCTGGGGCCAACGTCCTGACTTTC.